The clone carrying this T cell receptor (beta chain) was observed a handful of times. Its antigen is currently unknown. The source of the sample is a study of cytomegalovirus exposure and HLA in healthy donors. With 60 Vbeta and 13 Jbeta primers, the PCR was carried out. TCRdb's table, derived via immunoSEQ multiplex PCR, lists solely in-frame clones and lacks some. The top ten clones hold around 26% of a sample with 82,000 or so clones, 10% of them seen once. Trimming took off 5 bases at V and 4 bases at J, with 13 bases between the two ends. This CDR3 has 14 residues. Per germline, CDR1 SGHRS and CDR2 YFSETQ. Points from the study as a whole: Researchers reported that a few CMV-associated chains were confirmed in vitro as CMV antigen-specific. HLA restriction was apparent for most CMV-associated TCR beta chains in a later analysis. A missense variant in DCLRE1C was later tied to TCR beta V- and J-gene trimming.

Sequences were obtained from PBMCs. This chain joins TRBV5-1 and TRBJ2-1; TRBD2 might be the D (6 bases). The receptor comes from a man in his sixties in good health and CMV-seropositive. The CDR3 DNA reads as TGCGCCAGCAGAGTGAGTGGGGGGTACAATGAGCAGTTCTTC. Its translation is CASRVSGGYNEQFF.